The T cell receptor (beta chain) described here comes from a study of T cell responses to AZD1222 COVID-19 vaccine. The CDR3 runs 13 residues. From germline, CDR1 is LGHDT and CDR2 YNNKEL (reference sequence). V lost 2 bases to trimming and J lost 6 bases, with 10 bases between them. Study-level findings and limits: Reports say nearly half of spike-specific TCRs go after unmutated variant regions. Every sample of the repertoires postdated the peak T cell response. Rises in breadth and depth of Spike-specific TCRs came after two AZD1222 doses. At study baseline, merely about 6 AZD1222 recipients were seropositive.

Clones were sequenced by immunoSEQ multiplex PCR, and TCRdb holds only the in-frame ones, with some missing. The data hold 55,000 to 90,000 clones, with 84% observed a single time. On this clone: Antigen: not known.

Here the sequenced sample was peripheral blood, taken on day 0 of AZD1222 vaccination. The receptor was isolated from an adult in good health. This chain uses TRBV3-1 (or the pseudogene TRBV3-2) with TRBJ1-2, with a tentative D call TRBD1 (6 bases). The CDR3 loop reads CASSQPGENGYTF. Here the CDR3 DNA reads TGTGCCAGCAGCCAACCAGGGGAGAATGGCTACACCTTC.